A selection of T cell receptor beta chains follows, all from one sample in a study of control samples from healthy donors and cancer patients. Profiled with immunoSEQ multiplex PCR; TCRdb holds only in-frame clones, not every one. The sample contains around 170,000 clones, around 90% of which appear only once. Sequenced: blood. These receptors came from a woman between 25 and 40 years old in good health. Each CDR3 is given with its conserved first and last residue. The order of the fields is clone size, D gene, J gene, V gene, CDR3 DNA, CDR3 protein. The D gene is left open where the match is weak. Clone size is not always given. Where it is, it says once, few, many or a class for expanded clones.

NA	NA	TRBJ2-2	TRBV2	TGTGCCAGCAGAAGACTACCAATGTCGTCCGGGGAGCTGTTTTTT	CASRRLPMSSGELFF
NA	NA	TRBJ2-3	TRBV20-1	TGCAGTGCTAGGTACGCAGATACGCAGTATTTT	CSARYADTQYF
NA	NA	TRBJ1-1	TRBV29-1	TGCAGCGTTGAAGAGGGGACCACTGAAGCTTTCTTT	CSVEEGTTEAFF
NA	NA	TRBJ2-5	TRBV11-2	TGTGCCAGCAGCTTGATTTTGGAGACCCAGTACTTC	CASSLILETQYF
NA	TRBD2	TRBJ2-7	TRBV11-2	TGTGCCAGCAGCTTAGCCATCGGGGGGAGGCACGAGCAGTACTTC	CASSLAIGGRHEQYF
NA	NA	TRBJ2-2	TRBV3-1/TRBV3-2	TGTGCCAGCAGCCAAGCTGGACAGGGCGGGGGCACCGGGGAGCTGTTTTTT	CASSQAGQGGGTGELFF
NA	TRBD1	TRBJ2-5	TRBV5-4	TGTGCCAGCAGCTCCAGGGGGCGTTCGGAGACCCAGTACTTC	CASSSRGRSETQYF
NA	NA	TRBJ1-1	TRBV14	TGTGCCAGCAGCCCCGTCGGGGGGTGGACTGAAGCTTTCTTT	CASSPVGGWTEAFF
NA	NA	TRBJ1-1	TRBV6-5	TGTGCCAGCAGCCCCACGGGGGCCGGAGAAGCTTTCTTT	CASSPTGAGEAFF
NA	TRBD2	TRBJ2-3	TRBV5-6	TGTGCCAGCAGCCGCTTAGCGGGAGACACAGATACGCAGTATTTT	CASSRLAGDTDTQYF
NA	NA	TRBJ2-3	TRBV5-1	TGCGCCAGCAGCCCTACACAAAGCACAGATACGCAGTATTTT	CASSPTQSTDTQYF
NA	TRBD1	TRBJ1-5	TRBV10-3	TGTGCCTCAAGAGGACAGGGCGATCAGCCCCAGCATTTT	CASRGQGDQPQHF
NA	NA	TRBJ2-7	TRBV4-2	TGTGCCAGCAGCCAAGGGCGGGGACCCTACGAGCAGTACTTC	CASSQGRGPYEQYF
NA	TRBD2	TRBJ2-7	TRBV11-2	TGTGCCAGCAGCCGGAGCGGAGCTAGCGGGTCCTACGAGCAGTACTTC	CASSRSGASGSYEQYF
NA	NA	TRBJ1-2	TRBV11-3	TGTGCCCAAGGCGTAAGAAGAAGAAATGGCTACACCTTC	CAQGVRRRNGYTF
once	NA	TRBJ1-5	TRBV15	TGTGCCACCAGCAGAGAATTTGGTTCAGGGGCTCTGCCCCAGCATTTT	CATSREFGSGALPQHF
NA	NA	TRBJ1-1	TRBV12-3/TRBV12-4	TGTGCCAGCAGTTTAGCGGGGGGTACTGAAGCTTTCTTT	CASSLAGGTEAFF
NA	NA	TRBJ2-2	TRBV9	TGTGCCAGCAGCGAAACCGGGACACTATCCGGGGAGCTGTTTTTT	CASSETGTLSGELFF
NA	NA	TRBJ2-4	TRBV10-1	TGCGCCAGCAGTGACTCGGTGGGGAACATTCAGTACTTC	CASSDSVGNIQYF
once	TRBD2	TRBJ2-5	TRBV10-2	TGCGCCAGCAGGGGACTAGCGGGAGTCTTGGAGACCCAGTACTTC	CASRGLAGVLETQYF
NA	NA	TRBJ2-7	TRBV5-1	TGCGCCAGCAGCCAAAACACCGGGACGGGGTTCGAGCAGTACTTC	CASSQNTGTGFEQYF
NA	NA	TRBJ2-3	TRBV9	TGTGCCAGCAGCTCAGGGGGAGGCTCCTCAACTAGCACAGATACGCAGTATTTT	CASSSGGGSSTSTDTQYF
NA	NA	TRBJ1-1	TRBV19	TGTGCCAGTAGTATAGACAGGGGGAACACTGAAGCTTTCTTT	CASSIDRGNTEAFF
NA	TRBD1	TRBJ1-3	TRBV19	TGTGCCAGTACCCTAGGACAGGGGGCTGGAAACACCATATATTTT	CASTLGQGAGNTIYF
NA	TRBD2	TRBJ2-3	TRBV3-1/TRBV3-2	TGTGCCAGCAGCCTAATTACCGGGGGGGCGGGTACGCAGTATTTT	CASSLITGGAGTQYF
NA	TRBD1	TRBJ1-2	TRBV3-1/TRBV3-2	TGTGCCAGCAGCCCCCCTGGGCACAGGGGGTATGGCTACACCTTC	CASSPPGHRGYGYTF
few	NA	TRBJ1-3	TRBV20-1	TGCAGTGCTAGTGGAAACAGGGAGGGAGGAAACACCATATATTTT	CSASGNREGGNTIYF
NA	NA	TRBJ2-3	TRBV2	TGTGCCAGCAGTTCGGACACTGTACCGACAGATACGCAGTATTTT	CASSSDTVPTDTQYF
once	NA	TRBJ1-2	TRBV6-4	TGTGCCAGCACGCCAGGCGATTTAACTACCGGTGGCTACACCTTC	CASTPGDLTTGGYTF
NA	NA	TRBJ1-2	TRBV2	TGTGCCAGCAGCATCGCCGGGACAACGAATGGCTACACCTTC	CASSIAGTTNGYTF
NA	NA	TRBJ2-7	TRBV20-1	TGCAGTCTGGACGGAGCCTACGAGCAGTACTTC	CSLDGAYEQYF
NA	TRBD1	TRBJ2-2	TRBV19	TGTGCCAGTACTATCCCACAGGGGTCCGGGGAGCTGTTTTTT	CASTIPQGSGELFF
NA	NA	TRBJ2-5	TRBV7-2	TGTGCCAGCAGCTCCCGCACAACAGGGTCAGAGACCCAGTACTTC	CASSSRTTGSETQYF
NA	NA	TRBJ1-3	TRBV18	TGTGCCAGCTCACCATTCCTCTCGGAGGTCTCTGGAAACACCATATATTTT	CASSPFLSEVSGNTIYF
NA	NA	TRBJ2-7	TRBV28	TGTGCCAGCAGTAATACCTACGAGCAGTACTTC	CASSNTYEQYF
NA	TRBD1	TRBJ2-7	TRBV5-1	TGCGCCAGCAGCTTGGATCAGGGGGCGGGATACGAGCAGTACTTC	CASSLDQGAGYEQYF
NA	NA	TRBJ1-1	TRBV19	TGTGCCAGTAGTATAGATCAAAGGTCGGAGACTGAAGCTTTCTTT	CASSIDQRSETEAFF